The source of this T cell receptor (beta chain) is a study of cytomegalovirus exposure and HLA in healthy donors. Study results and limitations: Presence/absence analyses assumed roughly uniform sequencing depth across donors.

Germline CDR1 is SGHTS and CDR2 is YDEGEE. This CDR3 has 15 residues. V lost 3 bases and J 0 bases, leaving 9 bases between the germline ends. This clone appeared once. The antigen remains undetermined. PCR employed 60 Vbeta and 13 Jbeta primers. Here immunoSEQ multiplex PCR was the method, and the copy in TCRdb shows in-frame clones only, minus some. This table holds under 200,000 clones, 81% found once. The V gene is TRBV5-8, the J gene TRBJ1-4; D remains unclear. What was sequenced was PBMCs. The sequence came from a man between 45 and 60 years old in good health and CMV-seropositive. CDR3 sequence reads: CASSWNGATNEKLFF. The CDR3 DNA reads TGTGCCAGCAGCTGGAACGGAGCAACTAATGAAAAACTGTTTTTT.